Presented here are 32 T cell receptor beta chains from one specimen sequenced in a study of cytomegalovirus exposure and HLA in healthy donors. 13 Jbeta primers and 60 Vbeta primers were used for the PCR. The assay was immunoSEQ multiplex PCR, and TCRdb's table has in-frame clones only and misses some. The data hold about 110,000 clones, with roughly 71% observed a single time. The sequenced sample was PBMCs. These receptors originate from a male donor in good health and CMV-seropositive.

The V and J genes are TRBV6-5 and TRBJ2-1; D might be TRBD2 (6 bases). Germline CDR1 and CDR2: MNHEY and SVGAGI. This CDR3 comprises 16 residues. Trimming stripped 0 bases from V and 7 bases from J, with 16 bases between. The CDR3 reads CASSYSIADQGNEQFF. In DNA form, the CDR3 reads TGTGCCAGCAGTTACTCGATAGCGGACCAAGGTAATGAGCAGTTCTTC.

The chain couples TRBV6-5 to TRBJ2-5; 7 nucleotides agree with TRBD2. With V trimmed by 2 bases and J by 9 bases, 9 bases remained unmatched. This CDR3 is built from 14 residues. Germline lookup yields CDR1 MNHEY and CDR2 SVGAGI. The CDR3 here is CASSYQQRAGAQYF. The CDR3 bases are TGTGCCAGCAGTTACCAACAGAGGGCGGGGGCCCAGTACTTC.

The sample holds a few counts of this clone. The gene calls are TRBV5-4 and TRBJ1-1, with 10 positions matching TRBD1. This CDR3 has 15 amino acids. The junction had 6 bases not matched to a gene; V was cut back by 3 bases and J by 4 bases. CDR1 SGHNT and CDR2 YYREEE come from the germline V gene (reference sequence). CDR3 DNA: TGTGCCAGCAGCTCCAAGAGACAGGGGGCCACTGAAGCTTTCTTT. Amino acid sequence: CASSSKRQGATEAFF.

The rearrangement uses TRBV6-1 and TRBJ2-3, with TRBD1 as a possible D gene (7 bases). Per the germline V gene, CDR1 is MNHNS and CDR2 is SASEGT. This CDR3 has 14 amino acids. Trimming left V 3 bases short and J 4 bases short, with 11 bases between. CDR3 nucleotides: TGTGCCAGCAGTGATCAGGGGGGAGCAGATACGCAGTATTTT. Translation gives CASSDQGGADTQYF.

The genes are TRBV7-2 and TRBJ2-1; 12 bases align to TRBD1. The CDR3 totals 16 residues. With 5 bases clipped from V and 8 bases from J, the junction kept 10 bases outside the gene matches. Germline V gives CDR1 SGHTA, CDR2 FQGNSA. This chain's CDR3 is CASSPHRDRGLDEQFF. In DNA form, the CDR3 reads TGTGCCAGCAGCCCCCACCGGGACAGGGGGCTGGATGAGCAGTTCTTC.

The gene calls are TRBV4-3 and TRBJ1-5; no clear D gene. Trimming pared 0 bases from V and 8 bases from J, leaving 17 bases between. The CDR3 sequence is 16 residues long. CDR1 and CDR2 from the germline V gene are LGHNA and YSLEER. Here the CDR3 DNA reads TGCGCCAGCAGCCAAGAGTTTAGTGCGGGGAAGGAGCCCCAGCATTTT. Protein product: CASSQEFSAGKEPQHF.

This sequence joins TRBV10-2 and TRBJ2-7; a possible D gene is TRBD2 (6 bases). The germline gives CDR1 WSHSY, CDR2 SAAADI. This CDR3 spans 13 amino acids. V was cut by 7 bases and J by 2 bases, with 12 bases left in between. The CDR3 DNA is TGCGCCAGCACCCCCGGAGGGACCTACGAGCAGTACTTC. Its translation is CASTPGGTYEQYF.

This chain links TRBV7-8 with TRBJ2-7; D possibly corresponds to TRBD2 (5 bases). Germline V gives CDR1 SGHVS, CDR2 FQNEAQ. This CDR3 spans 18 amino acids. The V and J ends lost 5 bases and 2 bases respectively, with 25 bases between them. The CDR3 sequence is CASSPLKEEWARPYEQYF. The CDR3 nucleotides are TGTGCCAGCAGCCCGCTTAAGGAGGAGTGGGCCCGACCCTACGAGCAGTACTTC. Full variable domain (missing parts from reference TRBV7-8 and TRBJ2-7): GAGVSQSPRYKVAKRGQDVALRCDPISGHVSLFWYQQALGQGPEFLTYFQNEAQLDKSGLPSDRFFAERPEGSVSTLKIQRTQQEDSAVYLCASSPLKEEWARPYEQYFGPGTRLTVT.

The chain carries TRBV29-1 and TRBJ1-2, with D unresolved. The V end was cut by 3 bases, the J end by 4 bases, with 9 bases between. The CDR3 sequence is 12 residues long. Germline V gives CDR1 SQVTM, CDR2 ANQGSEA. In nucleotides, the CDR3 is TGCAGCGTTGATGCGGGTAGCTATGGCTACACCTTC. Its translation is CSVDAGSYGYTF.

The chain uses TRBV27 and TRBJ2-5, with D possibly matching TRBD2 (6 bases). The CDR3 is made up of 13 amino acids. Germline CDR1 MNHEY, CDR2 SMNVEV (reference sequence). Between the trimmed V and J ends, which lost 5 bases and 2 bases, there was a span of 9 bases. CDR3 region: CASSPGLQETQYF. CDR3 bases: TGTGCCAGCAGTCCCGGACTACAAGAGACCCAGTACTTC.

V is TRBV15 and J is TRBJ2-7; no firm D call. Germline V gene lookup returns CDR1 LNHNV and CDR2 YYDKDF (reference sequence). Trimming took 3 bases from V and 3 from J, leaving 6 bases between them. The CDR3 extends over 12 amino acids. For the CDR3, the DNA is TGTGCCACCAGCAGTAACTTCTACGAGCAGTACTTC. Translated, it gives CATSSNFYEQYF.

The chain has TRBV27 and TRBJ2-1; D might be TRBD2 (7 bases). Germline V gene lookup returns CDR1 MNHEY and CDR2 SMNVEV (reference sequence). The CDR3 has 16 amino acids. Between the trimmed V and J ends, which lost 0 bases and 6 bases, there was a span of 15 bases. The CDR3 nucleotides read TGTGCCAGCAGTTTATCGCTGGGGGCGGGAGCCAATGAGCAGTTCTTC. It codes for CASSLSLGAGANEQFF.

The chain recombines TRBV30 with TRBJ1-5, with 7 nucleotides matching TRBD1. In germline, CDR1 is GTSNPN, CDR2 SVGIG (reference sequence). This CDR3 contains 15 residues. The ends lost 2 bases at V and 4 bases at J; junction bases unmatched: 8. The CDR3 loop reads CAWSPLDRVNQPQHF. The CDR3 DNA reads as TGTGCCTGGAGTCCCCTCGACAGGGTAAATCAGCCCCAGCATTTT.

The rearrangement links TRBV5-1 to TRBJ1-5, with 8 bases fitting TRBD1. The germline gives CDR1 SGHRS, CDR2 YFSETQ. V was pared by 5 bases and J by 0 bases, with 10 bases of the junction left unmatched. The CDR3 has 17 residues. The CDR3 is CASSFGQGGPSNQPQHF. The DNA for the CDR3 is TGCGCCAGCAGTTTTGGACAGGGTGGGCCTAGCAATCAGCCCCAGCATTTT.

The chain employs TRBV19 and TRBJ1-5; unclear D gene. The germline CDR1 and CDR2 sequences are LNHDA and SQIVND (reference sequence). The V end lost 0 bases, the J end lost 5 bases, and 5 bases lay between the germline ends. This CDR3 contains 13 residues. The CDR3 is CASSIDLYQPQHF. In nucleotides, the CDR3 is TGTGCCAGTAGTATAGATCTATATCAGCCCCAGCATTTT.

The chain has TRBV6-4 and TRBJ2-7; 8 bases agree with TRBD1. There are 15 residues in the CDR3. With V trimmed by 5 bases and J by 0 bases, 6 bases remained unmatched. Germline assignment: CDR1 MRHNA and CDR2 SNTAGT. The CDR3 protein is CASSKRTGSSYEQYF. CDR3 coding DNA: TGTGCCAGCAGTAAAAGGACAGGGAGCTCCTACGAGCAGTACTTC.

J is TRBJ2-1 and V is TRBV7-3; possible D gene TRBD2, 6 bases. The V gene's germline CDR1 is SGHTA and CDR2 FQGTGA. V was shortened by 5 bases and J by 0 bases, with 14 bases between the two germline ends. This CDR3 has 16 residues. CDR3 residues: CASSPLRGSSYNEQFF. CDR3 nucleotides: TGTGCCAGCAGCCCTCTCCGGGGGAGCTCCTACAATGAGCAGTTCTTC.

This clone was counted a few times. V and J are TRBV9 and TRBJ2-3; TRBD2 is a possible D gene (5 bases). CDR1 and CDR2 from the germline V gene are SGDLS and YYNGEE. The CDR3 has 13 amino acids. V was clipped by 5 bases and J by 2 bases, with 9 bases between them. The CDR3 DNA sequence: TGTGCCAGCAGGAGCGGCTACACAGATACGCAGTATTTT. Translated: CASRSGYTDTQYF.

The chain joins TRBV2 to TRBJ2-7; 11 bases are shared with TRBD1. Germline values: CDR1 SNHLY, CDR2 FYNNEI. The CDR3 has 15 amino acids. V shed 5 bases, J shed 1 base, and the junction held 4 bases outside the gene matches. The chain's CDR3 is CASSPGTGGSYEQYF. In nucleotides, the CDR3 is TGTGCCAGCAGTCCAGGGACAGGGGGGTCCTACGAGCAGTACTTC.

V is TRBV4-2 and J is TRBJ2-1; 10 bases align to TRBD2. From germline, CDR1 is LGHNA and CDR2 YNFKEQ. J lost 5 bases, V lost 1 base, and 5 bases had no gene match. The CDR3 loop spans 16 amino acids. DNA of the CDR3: TGTGCCAGCAGCCAAGGTGCAGCGGGGGGGGACAATGAGCAGTTCTTC. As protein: CASSQGAAGGDNEQFF.

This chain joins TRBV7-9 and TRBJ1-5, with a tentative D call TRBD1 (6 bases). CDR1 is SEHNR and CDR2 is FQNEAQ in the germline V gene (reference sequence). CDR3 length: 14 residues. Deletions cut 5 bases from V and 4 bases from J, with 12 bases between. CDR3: CASSPEGGNQPQHF. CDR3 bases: TGTGCCAGCAGCCCAGAAGGGGGTAATCAGCCCCAGCATTTT.

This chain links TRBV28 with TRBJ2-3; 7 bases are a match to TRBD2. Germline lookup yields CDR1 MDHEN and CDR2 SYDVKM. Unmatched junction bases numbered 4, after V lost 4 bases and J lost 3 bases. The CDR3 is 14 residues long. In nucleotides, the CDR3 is TGTGCCAGCAGTTCCAGCGGGGCGACAGATACGCAGTATTTT. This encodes CASSSSGATDTQYF.

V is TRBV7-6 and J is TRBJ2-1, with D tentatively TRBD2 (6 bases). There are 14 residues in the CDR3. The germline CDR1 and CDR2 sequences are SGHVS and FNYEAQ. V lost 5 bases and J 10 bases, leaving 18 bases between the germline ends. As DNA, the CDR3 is TGTGCCAGCAGCGTAGGGACTCCGCGGTGGGAGCAGTTCTTC. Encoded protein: CASSVGTPRWEQFF.

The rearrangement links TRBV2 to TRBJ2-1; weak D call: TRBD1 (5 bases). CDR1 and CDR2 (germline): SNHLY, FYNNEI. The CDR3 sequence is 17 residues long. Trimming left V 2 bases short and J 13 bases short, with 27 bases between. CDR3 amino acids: CASSELLRTPDILEQFF. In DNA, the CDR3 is TGTGCCAGCAGTGAATTACTCCGGACACCCGATATCCTCGAACAGTTCTTC.

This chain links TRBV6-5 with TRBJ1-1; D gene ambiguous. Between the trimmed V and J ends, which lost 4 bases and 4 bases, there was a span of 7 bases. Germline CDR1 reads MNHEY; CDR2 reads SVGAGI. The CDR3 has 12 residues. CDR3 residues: CASSSGGTEAFF. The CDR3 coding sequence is TGTGCCAGCAGTTCTGGAGGCACTGAAGCTTTCTTT.

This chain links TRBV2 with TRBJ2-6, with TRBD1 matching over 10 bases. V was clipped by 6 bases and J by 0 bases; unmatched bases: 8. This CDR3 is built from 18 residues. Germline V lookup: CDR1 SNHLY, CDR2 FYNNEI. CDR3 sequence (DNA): TGTGCCAGCAGACATGGACAGGGGGTTTCCTCTGGGGCCAACGTCCTGACTTTC. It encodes CASRHGQGVSSGANVLTF.

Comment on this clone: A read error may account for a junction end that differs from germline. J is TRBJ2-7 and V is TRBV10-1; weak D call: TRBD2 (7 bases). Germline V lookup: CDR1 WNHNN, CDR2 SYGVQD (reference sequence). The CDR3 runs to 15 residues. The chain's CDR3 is CATSNQRGALYEQYF. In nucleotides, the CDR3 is TGCGCCACCAGTAATCAACGGGGGGCCCTCTACGAGCAGTACTTC.

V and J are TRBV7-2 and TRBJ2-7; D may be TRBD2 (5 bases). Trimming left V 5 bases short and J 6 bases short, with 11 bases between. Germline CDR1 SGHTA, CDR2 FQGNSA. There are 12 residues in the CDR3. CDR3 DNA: TGTGCCAGCAGCGAAACTAGTGCCGAGCAGTACTTC. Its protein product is CASSETSAEQYF.

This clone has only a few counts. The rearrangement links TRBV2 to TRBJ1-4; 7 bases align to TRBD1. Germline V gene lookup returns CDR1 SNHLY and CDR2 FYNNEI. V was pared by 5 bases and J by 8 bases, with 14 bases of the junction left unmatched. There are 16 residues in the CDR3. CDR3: CASSTRQGRLGEKLFF. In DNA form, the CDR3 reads TGTGCCAGCAGTACGAGACAGGGAAGGTTGGGGGAAAAACTGTTTTTT.

The CDR3 bases are TGTGCCAGCAGCGGGAGAGTAGTAGATACGCAGTATTTT. It specifies CASSGRVVDTQYF. This chain joins TRBV9 and TRBJ2-3; D remains ambiguous. CDR3 length: 13 residues. Looked up from germline, CDR1 is SGDLS and CDR2 is YYNGEE. V gave up 3 bases and J gave up 5 bases, with 10 bases separating them.

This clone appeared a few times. Here the CDR3 DNA reads TGTGCCAGCAGAACCGGACAGGGGATTTTCGAGCAGTACTTC. Translation gives CASRTGQGIFEQYF. The chain uses TRBV2 and TRBJ2-7, with 9 bases identical to TRBD1. After removal of 6 bases from V and 6 bases from J, the junction contained 9 bases not matched to a gene. Looked up from germline, CDR1 is SNHLY and CDR2 is FYNNEI. The CDR3 runs to 14 residues.

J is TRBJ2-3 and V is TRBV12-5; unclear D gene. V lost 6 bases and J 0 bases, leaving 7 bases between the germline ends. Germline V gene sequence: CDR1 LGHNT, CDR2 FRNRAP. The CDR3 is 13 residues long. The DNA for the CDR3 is TGTGCTAGTGGGCCCGGGAGCACAGATACGCAGTATTTT. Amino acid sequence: CASGPGSTDTQYF.